What follows describes a single TCR beta chain. This clonotype was recorded at least ten times. No cognate antigen has been identified for it. Base qualities are missing; no much larger clone stands one base away. This entry comes from a study of identical twins (dated by TCRdb to 2015 to 2016). Context from the whole study: The study deep-sequenced TCR alpha and beta repertoires from monozygotic twins, unrelated adults of various ages and cord blood to test whether fetal clonotypes persist. To rule out contamination, the twin experiments were replicated at different times with different library preparation protocols.

The protocol used for the library was 5' RACE. Sequencing was carried out with an Illumina HiSeq 2000. Template switching added a universal primer binding site, and the final cDNA carried a unique molecular identifier that allowed TCR cDNA molecules to be counted accurately. Specific primers in the conserved constant-segment region were used to synthesize first-strand cDNA for TCR alpha and beta chains. To control for contamination, every cDNA library carried two barcodes: a SMART-Mk sample barcode plus Illumina barcodes. Two successive PCR steps introduced TruSeq adapter sequences along with Illumina sample barcodes. TCR alpha and beta cDNA libraries were sequenced on the Illumina HiSeq platform with custom primers. The authors' pipeline ran thus. Raw reads were processed with MiGEC to extract unique molecular identifiers, and MiXCR was used to determine CDR3 positions. Recombination models were inferred per individual with the repgenHMM and IGoR tools using an EM algorithm. The tcR package in R was used for shared clonotype analysis, with sharing normalized by the product of cloneset sizes. Out-of-frame nonproductive sequences were analyzed to study raw recombination free of thymic and clonal selection effects. TCRdb reprocessed the public reads (quality trimming at Q25 with fastp, clone calling with MiXCR) and kept in-frame beta chains. Entries are consolidated by CDR3 protein sequence, retaining the most common genes and DNA. The V and J calls come from TCRdb's annotation, not from the publication. The sample profile shows 420,000 or so distinct CDR3 sequences; around 18% of them were found once. The ten largest clones represent more than 10% of the sample.

Every donor in the study was a healthy Caucasian. The study also sequenced three unrelated non-twin adults: a male aged 18 to 30, a male aged 50 to 60 and a female aged 50 to 60. Miltenyi CD45RO+ enrichment and human naive T-cell isolation kits were used to isolate memory (CD45RO+) and naive T cells from PBMC. The trim is 1 base for V and 2 bases for J, with a gap of 9 bases between the germline ends. The CDR3 goes from the cysteine to the phenylalanine over 15 residues. The read is trimmed to its CDR3 DNA, 45 bases read in frame from base 1. CDR1 and CDR2, looked up from the germline V gene, are SGHVS and FQNEAQ. Overall study outcomes, separate from this receptor: Zero-insertion analyses could be partly confounded by invariant T cells such as MAIT and iNKT, although diverse VJ usage argued against such confounding for most clonotypes. In monozygotic twins, out-of-frame TCR alpha sharing was systematically underestimated by recombination models, although the models agreed with sharing between unrelated individuals. Compared with coincidental sharing between unrelated individuals, out-of-frame TCR alpha sequences shared between twins had an excess of sequences with low generation probability. Because the same donors could not be followed over many years, the conclusions depended on cross-sectional statistical analysis. A weaker excess of twin sharing was found in beta out-of-frame sequences because the signal-to-noise ratio was lowered by fewer shared sequences. Abundant cord blood beta clonotypes had fewer insertions, young adult naive repertoires showed a similar but weaker trend, and memory repertoires showed no such trend.

The sample taken for sequencing was naive T cells sorted from blood. Taken with the paper, the label for cell subset or site translates to: cells isolated with a human naive T-cell isolation kit. The sequence came from a man between 50 and 59 years old in good health. Recombination joined TRBV7-8 with TRBJ1-5; the D gene assignment is ambiguous. The DNA sequence follows: TGTGCCAGCAGCTTAGTCGGCGTAGGCAATCAGCCCCAGCATTTT. This yields the protein CASSLVGVGNQPQHF.